This TCR beta chain was identified during a study of regulatory T cells in long-lasting Graves disease. Study-wide points: Among persistent patients, a larger number of public clonotypes were shared (roughly 2,700) than among newly diagnosed patients (about 1,000). Persistent Graves' patients possessed reduced TCR diversity relative to recently diagnosed ones. Gene preferences differed: TRBV28, TRBJ1-2, TRBJ2-5 in persistent cases.

CDR3 length: 17 amino acids. Of note for this clonotype: Its antigen remains unknown.

HTBI primers from iRepertoire and Arm-PCR of CDR3 regions yielded the TCR beta libraries. MiXCR, run by TCRdb on the multiplex PCR reads, gives a single entry per CDR3 protein. This table has approximately 560,000 distinct CDR3 sequences, roughly 15% appearing once. Described time point: newly diagnosed GD, antithyroid drugs for less than 3 months. Following extraction of RNA from PBMCs, that RNA was used to make the TCR library. The sample was also reused in another study, on T cells in Graves' hyperthyroidism and ophthalmopathy. From that paper: The HTBI set primed first-round TCR CDR3 RT-PCR.

The rearrangement joins TRBV12-3 or TRBV12-4 to TRBJ2-5, with 9 positions matching TRBD1. The DNA matches TRBJ2-7 better at its end, which makes the J call doubtful. The source material was peripheral blood mononuclear cells (PBMCs), sampled at new diagnosis, from a patient treated with antithyroid drugs. This TCR derives from a man aged 18 to 30 with Graves disease. The CDR3 spells CASSFETLTGGSYEQYF. CDR3 nucleotides: TGTGCCAGCAGTTTTGAAACCTTGACAGGGGGGTCCTACGAGCAGTACTTC.